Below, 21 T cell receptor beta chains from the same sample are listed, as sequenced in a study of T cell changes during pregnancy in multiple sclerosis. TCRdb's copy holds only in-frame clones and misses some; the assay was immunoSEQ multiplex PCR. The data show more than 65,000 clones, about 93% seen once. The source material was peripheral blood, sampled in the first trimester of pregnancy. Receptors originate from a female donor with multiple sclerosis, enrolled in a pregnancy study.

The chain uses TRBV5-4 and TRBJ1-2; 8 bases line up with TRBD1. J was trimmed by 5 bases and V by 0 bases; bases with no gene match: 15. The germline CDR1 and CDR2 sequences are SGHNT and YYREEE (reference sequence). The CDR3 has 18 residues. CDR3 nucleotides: TGTGCCAGCAGCTTGGGGATGGGACAGGCCACGGCAGGGTATGGCTACACCTTC. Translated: CASSLGMGQATAGYGYTF.

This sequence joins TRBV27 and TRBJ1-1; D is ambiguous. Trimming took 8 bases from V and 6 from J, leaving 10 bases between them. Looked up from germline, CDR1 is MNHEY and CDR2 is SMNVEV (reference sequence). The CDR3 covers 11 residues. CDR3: CASLGWAEAFF. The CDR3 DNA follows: TGTGCCAGCCTCGGGTGGGCTGAAGCTTTCTTT.

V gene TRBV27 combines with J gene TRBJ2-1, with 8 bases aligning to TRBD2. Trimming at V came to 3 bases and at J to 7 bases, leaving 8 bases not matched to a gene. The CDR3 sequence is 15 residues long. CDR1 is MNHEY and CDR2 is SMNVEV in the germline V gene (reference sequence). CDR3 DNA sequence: TGTGCCAGCAGTTTCACTAGCGGAGCCAGGAATGAGCAGTTCTTC. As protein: CASSFTSGARNEQFF.

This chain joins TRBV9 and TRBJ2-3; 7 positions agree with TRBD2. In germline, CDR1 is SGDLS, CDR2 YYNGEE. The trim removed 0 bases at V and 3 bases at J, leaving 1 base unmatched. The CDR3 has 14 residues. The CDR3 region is CASSVGGSTDTQYF. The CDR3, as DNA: TGTGCCAGCAGCGTAGGCGGGAGTACAGATACGCAGTATTTT.

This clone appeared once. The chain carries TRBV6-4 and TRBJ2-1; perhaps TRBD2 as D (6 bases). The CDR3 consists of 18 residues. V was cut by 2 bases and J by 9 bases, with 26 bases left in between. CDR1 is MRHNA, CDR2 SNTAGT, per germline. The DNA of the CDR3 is TGTGCCAGCAGTGACCTCCCGGGCGGGGCGGGAAGGGAGGCTGAGCAGTTCTTC. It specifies CASSDLPGGAGREAEQFF.

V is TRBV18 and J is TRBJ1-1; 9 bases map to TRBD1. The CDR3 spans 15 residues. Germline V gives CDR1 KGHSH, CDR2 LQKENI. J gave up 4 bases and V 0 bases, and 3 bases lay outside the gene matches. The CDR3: CASSPPRQGGTEAFF. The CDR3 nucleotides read TGTGCCAGCTCACCACCACGACAGGGGGGCACTGAAGCTTTCTTT.

The CDR3 bases are TGTGCCAGCAGCTCTAGCGGGAACTACAATGAGCAGTTCTTC. The encoded protein is CASSSSGNYNEQFF. The rearrangement joins TRBV7-9 to TRBJ2-1, with 9 positions matching TRBD2. The CDR3 spans 14 residues. Germline-derived CDR1 and CDR2 are SEHNR and FQNEAQ (reference sequence). The V and J ends lost 4 bases and 3 bases, in that order; junction bases with no gene match: 1. The full variable domain, rest sourced from reference TRBV7-9 and TRBJ2-1, is DTGVSQNPRHKITKRGQNVTFRCDPISEHNRLYWYRQTLGQGPEFLTYFQNEAQLEKSRLLSDRFSAERPKGSFSTLEIQRTEQGDSAMYLCASSSSGNYNEQFFGPGTRLTVL.

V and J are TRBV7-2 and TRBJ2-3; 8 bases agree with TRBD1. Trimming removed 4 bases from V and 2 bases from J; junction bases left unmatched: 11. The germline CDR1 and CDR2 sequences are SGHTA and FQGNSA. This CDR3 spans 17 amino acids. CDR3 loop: CASSSLQQGALTDTQYF. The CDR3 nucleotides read TGTGCCAGCAGCTCCCTCCAGCAGGGGGCCCTCACAGATACGCAGTATTTT.

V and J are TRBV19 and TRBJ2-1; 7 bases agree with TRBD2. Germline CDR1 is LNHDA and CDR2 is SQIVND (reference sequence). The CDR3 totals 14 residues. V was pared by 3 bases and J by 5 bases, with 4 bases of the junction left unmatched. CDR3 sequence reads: CASSIPSGNNEQFF. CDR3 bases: TGTGCCAGTAGTATTCCTAGCGGAAACAATGAGCAGTTCTTC.

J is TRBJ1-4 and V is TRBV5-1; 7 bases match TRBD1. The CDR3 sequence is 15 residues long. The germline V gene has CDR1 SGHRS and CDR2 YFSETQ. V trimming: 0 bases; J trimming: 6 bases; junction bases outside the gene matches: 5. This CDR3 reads CASSLADREYEKLFF. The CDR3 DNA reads TGCGCCAGCAGCTTGGCCGACAGGGAGTATGAAAAACTGTTTTTT.

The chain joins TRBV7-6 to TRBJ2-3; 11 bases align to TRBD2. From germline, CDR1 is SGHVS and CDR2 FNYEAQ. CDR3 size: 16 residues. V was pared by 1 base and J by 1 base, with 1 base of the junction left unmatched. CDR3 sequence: CASSLGTSGRTDTQYF. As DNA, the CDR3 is TGTGCCAGCAGCTTAGGGACTAGCGGGCGCACAGATACGCAGTATTTT.

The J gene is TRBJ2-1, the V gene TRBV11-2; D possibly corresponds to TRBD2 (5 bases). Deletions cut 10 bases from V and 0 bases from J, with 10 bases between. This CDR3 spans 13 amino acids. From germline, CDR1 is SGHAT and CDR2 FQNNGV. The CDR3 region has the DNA TGTGCCACCCGGAGGAGCTCCTACAATGAGCAGTTCTTC. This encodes CATRRSSYNEQFF.

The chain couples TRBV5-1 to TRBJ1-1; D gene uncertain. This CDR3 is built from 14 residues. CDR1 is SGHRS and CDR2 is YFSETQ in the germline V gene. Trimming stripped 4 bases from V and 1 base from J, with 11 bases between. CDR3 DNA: TGCGCCAGCAGCGTCGGACGGGAGAACACTGAAGCTTTCTTT. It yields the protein CASSVGRENTEAFF.

Written as DNA, the CDR3 is TGTGCCAGCAGCTTGCCTCCGGGACAGGGCCATGGCTACACCTTC. Its translation is CASSLPPGQGHGYTF. The rearrangement links TRBV7-9 to TRBJ1-2, with 9 bases identical to TRBD1. The length of the CDR3 is 15 residues. Trimming removed 3 bases from V and 6 bases from J; junction bases left unmatched: 8. Germline values: CDR1 SEHNR, CDR2 FQNEAQ (reference sequence).

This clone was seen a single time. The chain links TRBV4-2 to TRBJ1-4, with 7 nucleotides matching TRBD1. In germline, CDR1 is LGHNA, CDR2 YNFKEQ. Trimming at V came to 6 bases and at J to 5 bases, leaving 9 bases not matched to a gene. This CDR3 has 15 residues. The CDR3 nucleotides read TGTGCCAGCAGTCTACAAGACAGGGTAAATGAAAAACTGTTTTTT. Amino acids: CASSLQDRVNEKLFF.

CDR3 sequence: CASSLASGSGYGYTF. The CDR3 DNA reads TGTGCCAGCAGCTTAGCGTCGGGGAGTGGGTACGGCTACACCTTC. The rearrangement links TRBV7-6 to TRBJ1-2; D is unresolved. V lost 0 bases to trimming and J lost 8 bases, with 16 bases between them. Germline-derived CDR1 and CDR2 are SGHVS and FNYEAQ. The CDR3 loop spans 15 amino acids. The variable domain in full, completed from reference TRBV7-6 and TRBJ1-2, reads GAGVSQSPRYKVTKRGQDVALRCDPISGHVSLYWYRQALGQGPEFLTYFNYEAQQDKSGLPNDRFSAERPEGSISTLTIQRTEQRDSAMYRCASSLASGSGYGYTFGSGTRLTVV.

In DNA form, the CDR3 reads TGTGCCAGCAGCTCAGCCCTAGGGAGCTCCTACGAGCAGTACTTC. It encodes CASSSALGSSYEQYF. The chain recombines TRBV5-4 with TRBJ2-7, with D possibly being TRBD2 (5 bases). The CDR3 length is 15 residues. Germline V lookup: CDR1 SGHNT, CDR2 YYREEE (reference sequence). The V and J ends lost 3 bases and 0 bases respectively, with 13 bases between them.

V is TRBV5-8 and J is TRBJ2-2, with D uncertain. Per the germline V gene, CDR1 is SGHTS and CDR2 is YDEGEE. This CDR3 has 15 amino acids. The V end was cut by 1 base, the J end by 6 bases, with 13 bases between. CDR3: CASSLTERWAGELFF. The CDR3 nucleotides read TGTGCCAGCAGCTTGACAGAAAGGTGGGCCGGGGAGCTGTTTTTT.

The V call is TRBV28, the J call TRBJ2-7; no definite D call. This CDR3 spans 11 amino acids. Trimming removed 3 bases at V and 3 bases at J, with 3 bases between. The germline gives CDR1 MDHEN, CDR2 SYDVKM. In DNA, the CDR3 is TGTGCCAGCAGTTTTTACTACGAGCAGTACTTC. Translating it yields CASSFYYEQYF.

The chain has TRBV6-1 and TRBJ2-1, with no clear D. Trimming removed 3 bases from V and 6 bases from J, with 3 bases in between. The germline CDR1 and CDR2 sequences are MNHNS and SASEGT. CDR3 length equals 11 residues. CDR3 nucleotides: TGTGCCAGCAGTGATAGCAATGAGCAGTTCTTC. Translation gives CASSDSNEQFF.

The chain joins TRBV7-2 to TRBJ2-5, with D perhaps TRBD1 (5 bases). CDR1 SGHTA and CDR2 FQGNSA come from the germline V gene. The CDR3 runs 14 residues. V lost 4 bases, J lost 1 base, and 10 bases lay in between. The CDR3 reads CASSSTGFQETQYF. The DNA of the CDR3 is TGTGCCAGCAGCTCTACAGGTTTCCAAGAGACCCAGTACTTC.